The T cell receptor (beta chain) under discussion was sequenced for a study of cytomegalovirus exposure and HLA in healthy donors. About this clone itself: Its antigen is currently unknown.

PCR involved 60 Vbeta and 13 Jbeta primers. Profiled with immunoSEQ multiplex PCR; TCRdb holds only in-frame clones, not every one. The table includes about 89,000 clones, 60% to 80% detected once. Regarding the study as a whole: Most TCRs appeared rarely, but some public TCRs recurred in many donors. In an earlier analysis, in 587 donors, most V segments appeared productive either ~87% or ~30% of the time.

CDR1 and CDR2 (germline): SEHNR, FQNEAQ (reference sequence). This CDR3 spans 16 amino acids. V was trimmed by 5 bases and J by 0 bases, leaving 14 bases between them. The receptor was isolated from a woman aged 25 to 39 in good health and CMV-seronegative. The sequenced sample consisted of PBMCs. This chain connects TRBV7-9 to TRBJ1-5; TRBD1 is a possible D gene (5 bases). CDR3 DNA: TGTGCCAGCAGCCCATACACAGGACCTAGCAATCAGCCCCAGCATTTT. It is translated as CASSPYTGPSNQPQHF.